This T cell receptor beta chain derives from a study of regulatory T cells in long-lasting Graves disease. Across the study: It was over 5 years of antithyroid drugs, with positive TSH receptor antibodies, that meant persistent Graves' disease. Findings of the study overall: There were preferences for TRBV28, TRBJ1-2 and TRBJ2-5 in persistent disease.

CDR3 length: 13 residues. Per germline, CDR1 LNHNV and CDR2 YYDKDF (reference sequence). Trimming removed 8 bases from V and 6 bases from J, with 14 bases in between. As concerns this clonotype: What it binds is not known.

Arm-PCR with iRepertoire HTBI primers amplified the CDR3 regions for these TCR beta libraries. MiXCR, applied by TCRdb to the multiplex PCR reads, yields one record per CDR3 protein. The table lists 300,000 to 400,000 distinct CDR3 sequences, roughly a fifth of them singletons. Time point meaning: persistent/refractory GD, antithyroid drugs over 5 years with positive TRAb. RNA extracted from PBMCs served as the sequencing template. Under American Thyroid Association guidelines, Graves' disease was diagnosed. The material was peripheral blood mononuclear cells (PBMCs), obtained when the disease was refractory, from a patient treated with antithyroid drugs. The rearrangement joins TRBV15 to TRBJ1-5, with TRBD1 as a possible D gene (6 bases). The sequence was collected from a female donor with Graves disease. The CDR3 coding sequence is TGTGCCACCTGTCCAGGGGAACCTCAGCCCCAGCATTTT. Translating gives CATCPGEPQPQHF.